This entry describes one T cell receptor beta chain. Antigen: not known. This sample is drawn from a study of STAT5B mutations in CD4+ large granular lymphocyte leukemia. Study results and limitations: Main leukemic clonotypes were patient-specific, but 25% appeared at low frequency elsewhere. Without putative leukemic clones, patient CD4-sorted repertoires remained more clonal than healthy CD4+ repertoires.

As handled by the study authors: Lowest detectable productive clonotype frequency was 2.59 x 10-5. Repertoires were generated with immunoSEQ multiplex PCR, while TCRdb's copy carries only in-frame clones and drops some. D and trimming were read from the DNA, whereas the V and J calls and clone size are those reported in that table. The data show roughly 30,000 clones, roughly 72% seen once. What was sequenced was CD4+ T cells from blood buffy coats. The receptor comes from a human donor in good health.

CDR3 nucleotides: TGTGCCAGCAGTACCGGTGGACAAGCGGAGACCCAGTACTTC. It encodes CASSTGGQAETQYF. The chain links TRBV2 to TRBJ2-5, with D maybe TRBD1 (5 bases). Germline V gene sequence: CDR1 SNHLY, CDR2 FYNNEI. The CDR3 length is 14 residues. Trimming pared 5 bases from V and 5 bases from J, leaving 15 bases between. The variable domain in full, completed from reference TRBV2 and TRBJ2-5, reads EPEVTQTPSHQVTQMGQEVILRCVPISNHLYFYWYRQILGQKVEFLVSFYNNEISEKSEIFDDQFSVERPDGSNFTLKIRSTKLEDSAMYFCASSTGGQAETQYFGPGTRLLVL.